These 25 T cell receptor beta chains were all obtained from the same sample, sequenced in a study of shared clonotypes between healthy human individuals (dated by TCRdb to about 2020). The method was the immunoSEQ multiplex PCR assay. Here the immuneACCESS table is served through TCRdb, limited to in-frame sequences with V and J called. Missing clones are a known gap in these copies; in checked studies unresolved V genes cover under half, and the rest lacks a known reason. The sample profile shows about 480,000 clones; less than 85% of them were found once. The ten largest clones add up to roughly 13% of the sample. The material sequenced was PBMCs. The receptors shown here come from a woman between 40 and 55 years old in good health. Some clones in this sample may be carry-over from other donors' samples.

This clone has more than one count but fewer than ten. CDR3 sequence: CASSPDREAQYF. In DNA, the CDR3 is TGTGCCAGCAGCCCAGATCGGGAGGCCCAGTACTTC. V gene TRBV11-1 combines with J gene TRBJ2-5; TRBD2 matches at 7 bases. Germline values: CDR1 SGHAT, CDR2 FQDESV (reference sequence). V was clipped by 5 bases and J by 9 bases; unmatched bases: 6. CDR3 length: 12 amino acids.

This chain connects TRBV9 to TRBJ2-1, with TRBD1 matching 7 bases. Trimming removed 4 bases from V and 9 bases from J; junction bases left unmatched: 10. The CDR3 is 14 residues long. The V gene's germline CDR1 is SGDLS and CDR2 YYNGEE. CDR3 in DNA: TGTGCCAGCAGCCCAGACAGGGCCCTCACTGAGCAGTTCTTC. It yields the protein CASSPDRALTEQFF.

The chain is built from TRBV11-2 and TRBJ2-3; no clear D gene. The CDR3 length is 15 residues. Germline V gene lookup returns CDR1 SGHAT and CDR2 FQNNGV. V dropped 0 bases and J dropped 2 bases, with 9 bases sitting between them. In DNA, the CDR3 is TGTGCCAGCAGCTTAGATCGAAGCCACACAGATACGCAGTATTTT. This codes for CASSLDRSHTDTQYF.

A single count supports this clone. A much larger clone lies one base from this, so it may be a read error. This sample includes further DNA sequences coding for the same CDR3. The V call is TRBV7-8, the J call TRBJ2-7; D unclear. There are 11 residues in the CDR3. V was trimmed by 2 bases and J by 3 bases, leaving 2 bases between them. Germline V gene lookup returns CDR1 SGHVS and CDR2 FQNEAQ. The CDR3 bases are TGTGCCAGCAGCTTAAGCTACGAGCAGTACTTC. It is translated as CASSLSYEQYF.

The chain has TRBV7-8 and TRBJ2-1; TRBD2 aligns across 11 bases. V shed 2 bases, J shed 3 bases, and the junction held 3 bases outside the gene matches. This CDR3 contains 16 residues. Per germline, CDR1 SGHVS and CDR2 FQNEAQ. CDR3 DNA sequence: TGTGCCAGCAGCTTAATGCTAGCGGGAGGCTACAATGAGCAGTTCTTC. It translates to CASSLMLAGGYNEQFF.

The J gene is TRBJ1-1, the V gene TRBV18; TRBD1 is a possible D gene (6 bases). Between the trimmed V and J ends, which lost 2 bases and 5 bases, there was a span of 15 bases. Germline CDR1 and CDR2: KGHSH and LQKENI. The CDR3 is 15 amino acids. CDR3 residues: CASSPNGGSGTEAFF. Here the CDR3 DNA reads TGTGCCAGCTCACCAAATGGGGGCTCGGGGACTGAAGCTTTCTTT.

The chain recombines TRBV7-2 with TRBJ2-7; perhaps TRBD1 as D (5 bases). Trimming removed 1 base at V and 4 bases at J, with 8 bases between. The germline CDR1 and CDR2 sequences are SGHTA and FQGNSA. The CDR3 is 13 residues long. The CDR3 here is CASSLEAGYEQYF. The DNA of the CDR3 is TGTGCCAGCAGCTTAGAAGCAGGGTACGAGCAGTACTTC.

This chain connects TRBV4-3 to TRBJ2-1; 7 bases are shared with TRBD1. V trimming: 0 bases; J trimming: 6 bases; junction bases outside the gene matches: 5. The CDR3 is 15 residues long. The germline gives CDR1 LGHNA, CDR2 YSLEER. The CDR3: CASSQDQGDRNEQFF. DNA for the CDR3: TGCGCCAGCAGCCAAGATCAGGGGGACCGCAATGAGCAGTTCTTC.

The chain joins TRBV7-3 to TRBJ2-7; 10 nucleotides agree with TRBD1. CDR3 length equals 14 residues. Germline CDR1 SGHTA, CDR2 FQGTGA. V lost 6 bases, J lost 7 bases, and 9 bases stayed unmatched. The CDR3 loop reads CASSSGTGAGEQYF. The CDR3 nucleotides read TGTGCCAGCAGTTCCGGGACAGGGGCTGGGGAGCAGTACTTC.

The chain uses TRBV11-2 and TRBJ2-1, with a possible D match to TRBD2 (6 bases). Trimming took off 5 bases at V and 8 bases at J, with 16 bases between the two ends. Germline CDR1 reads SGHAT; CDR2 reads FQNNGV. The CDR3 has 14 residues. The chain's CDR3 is CASSAGTWGDEQFF. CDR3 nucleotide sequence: TGTGCCAGCAGCGCTGGGACGTGGGGGGATGAGCAGTTCTTC.

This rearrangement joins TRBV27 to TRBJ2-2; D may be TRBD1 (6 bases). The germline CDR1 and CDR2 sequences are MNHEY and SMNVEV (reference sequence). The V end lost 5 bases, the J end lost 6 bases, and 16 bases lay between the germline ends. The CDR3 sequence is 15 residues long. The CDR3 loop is CASSPGTLTAGELFF. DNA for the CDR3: TGTGCCAGCAGTCCTGGGACACTAACCGCCGGGGAGCTGTTTTTT.

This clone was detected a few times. The CDR3, as DNA: TGTGCCAGTAGGCCGTATACGGACGGTACCTATGGCTACACCTTC. Translation gives CASRPYTDGTYGYTF. V gene TRBV19 combines with J gene TRBJ1-2, with D hard to call. The V gene lost 6 bases and the J gene lost 4 bases, with 18 bases spanning the gap. CDR1 is LNHDA and CDR2 is SQIVND in the germline V gene (reference sequence). This CDR3 region has 15 residues.

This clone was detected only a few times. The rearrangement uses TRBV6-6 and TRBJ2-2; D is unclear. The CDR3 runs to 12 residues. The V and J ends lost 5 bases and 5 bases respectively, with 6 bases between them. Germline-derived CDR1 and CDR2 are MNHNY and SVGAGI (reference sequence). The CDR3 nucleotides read TGTGCCAGCAGTCCCCAGACCGGGGAGCTGTTTTTT. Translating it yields CASSPQTGELFF.

In DNA form, the CDR3 reads TGCAGCGGATTAGAGGGTTCTCCGAACACTGAAGCTTTCTTT. Protein sequence: CSGLEGSPNTEAFF. The V call is TRBV29-1, the J call TRBJ1-1; D gene uncertain. CDR1 is SQVTM and CDR2 is ANQGSEA in the germline V gene. The CDR3 contains 14 residues. Trimming cost V 7 bases and J 1 base, with 16 bases left between them.

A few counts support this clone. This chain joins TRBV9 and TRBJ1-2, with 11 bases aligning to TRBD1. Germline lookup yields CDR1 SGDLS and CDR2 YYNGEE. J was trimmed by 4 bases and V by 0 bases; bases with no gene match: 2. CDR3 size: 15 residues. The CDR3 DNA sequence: TGTGCCAGCAGCGTAGGTGGACAGGGGGCCTATGGCTACACCTTC. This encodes CASSVGGQGAYGYTF. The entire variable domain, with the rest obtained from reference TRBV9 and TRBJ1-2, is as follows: DSGVTQTPKHLITATGQRVTLRCSPRSGDLSVYWYQQSLDQGLQFLIQYYNGEERAKGNILERFSAQQFPDLHSELNLSSLELGDSALYFCASSVGGQGAYGYTFGSGTRLTVV.

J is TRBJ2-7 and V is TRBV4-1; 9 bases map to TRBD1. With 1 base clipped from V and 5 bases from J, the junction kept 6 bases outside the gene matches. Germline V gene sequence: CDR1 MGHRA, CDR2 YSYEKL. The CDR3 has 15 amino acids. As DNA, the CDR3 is TGCGCCAGCAGCCAAGTCTGGGACAGGGTCCACGAGCAGTACTTC. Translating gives CASSQVWDRVHEQYF.

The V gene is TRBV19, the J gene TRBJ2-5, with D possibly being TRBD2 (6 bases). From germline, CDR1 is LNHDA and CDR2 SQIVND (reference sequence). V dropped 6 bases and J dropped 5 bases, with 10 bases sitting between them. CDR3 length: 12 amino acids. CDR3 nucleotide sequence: TGTGCCAGTAGCGGGAGTTGGGAGACCCAGTACTTC. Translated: CASSGSWETQYF.

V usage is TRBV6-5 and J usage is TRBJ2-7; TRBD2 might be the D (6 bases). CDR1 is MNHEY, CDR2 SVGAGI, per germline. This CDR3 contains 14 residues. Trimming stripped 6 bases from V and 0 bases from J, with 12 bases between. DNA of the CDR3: TGTGCCAGCAGCCTAGCGCTTAGCTCCTACGAGCAGTACTTC. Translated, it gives CASSLALSSYEQYF.

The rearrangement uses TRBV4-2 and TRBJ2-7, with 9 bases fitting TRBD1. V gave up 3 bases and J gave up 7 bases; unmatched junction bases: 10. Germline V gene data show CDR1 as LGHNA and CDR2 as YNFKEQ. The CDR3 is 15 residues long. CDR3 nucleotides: TGTGCCAGCAGCCACCAACAGGGGGCGGCGGGAGAGCAGTACTTC. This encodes CASSHQQGAAGEQYF.

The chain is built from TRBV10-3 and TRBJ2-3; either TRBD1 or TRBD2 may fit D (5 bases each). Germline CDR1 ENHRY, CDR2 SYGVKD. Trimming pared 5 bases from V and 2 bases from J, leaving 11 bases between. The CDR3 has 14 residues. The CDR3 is CAISPGADTDTQYF. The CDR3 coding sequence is TGTGCCATCAGTCCCGGGGCCGACACAGATACGCAGTATTTT.

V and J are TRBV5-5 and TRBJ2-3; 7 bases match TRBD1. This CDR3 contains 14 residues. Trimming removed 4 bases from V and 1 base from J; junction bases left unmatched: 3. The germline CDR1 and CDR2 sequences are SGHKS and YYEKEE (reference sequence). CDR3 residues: CASSLDRGTDTQYF. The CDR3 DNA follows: TGTGCCAGCAGCCTTGACAGGGGCACAGATACGCAGTATTTT.

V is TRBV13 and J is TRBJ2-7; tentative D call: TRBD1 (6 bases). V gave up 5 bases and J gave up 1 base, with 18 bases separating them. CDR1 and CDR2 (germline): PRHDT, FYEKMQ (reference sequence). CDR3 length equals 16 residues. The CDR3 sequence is CASSDTSLGHSYEQYF. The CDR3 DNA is TGTGCCAGCAGCGACACCTCATTGGGACATTCCTACGAGCAGTACTTC.

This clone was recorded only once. The CDR3 region is CASLDGNTIYF. Written as DNA, the CDR3 is TGTGCCAGTCTCGATGGAAACACCATATATTTT. The chain carries TRBV6-5 and TRBJ1-3; D gene unclear. Trimming left V 9 bases short and J 3 bases short, with 6 bases between. The CDR3 sequence is 11 residues long. CDR1 is MNHEY and CDR2 is SVGAGI in the germline V gene.

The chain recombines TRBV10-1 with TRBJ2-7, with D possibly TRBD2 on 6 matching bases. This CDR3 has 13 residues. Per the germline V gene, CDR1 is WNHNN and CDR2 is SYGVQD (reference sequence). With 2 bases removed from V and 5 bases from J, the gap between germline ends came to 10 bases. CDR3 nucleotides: TGCGCCAGCAGTGAGGCGGGGAAACACGAGCAGTACTTC. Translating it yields CASSEAGKHEQYF.

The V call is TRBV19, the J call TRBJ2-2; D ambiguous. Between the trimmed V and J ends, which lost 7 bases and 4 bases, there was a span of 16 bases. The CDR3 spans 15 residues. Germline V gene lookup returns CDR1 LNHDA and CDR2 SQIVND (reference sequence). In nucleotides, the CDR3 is TGTGCCAGTACCCCAGCACGACCCTCCACCGGGGAGCTGTTTTTT. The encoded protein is CASTPARPSTGELFF.